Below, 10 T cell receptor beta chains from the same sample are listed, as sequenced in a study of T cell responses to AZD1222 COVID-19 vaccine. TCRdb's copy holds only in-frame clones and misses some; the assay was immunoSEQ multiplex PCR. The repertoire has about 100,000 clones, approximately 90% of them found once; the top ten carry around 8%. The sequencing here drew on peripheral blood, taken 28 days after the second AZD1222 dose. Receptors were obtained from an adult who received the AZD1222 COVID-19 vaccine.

This CDR3 reads CASSHEGLPQHF. The CDR3 region has the DNA TGTGCCAGCAGCCATGAAGGGCTCCCCCAGCATTTT. The chain uses TRBV7-8 and TRBJ1-5; D gene ambiguous. V was pared by 5 bases and J by 10 bases, with 12 bases between. The germline V gene has CDR1 SGHVS and CDR2 FQNEAQ. The CDR3 sequence is 12 residues long.

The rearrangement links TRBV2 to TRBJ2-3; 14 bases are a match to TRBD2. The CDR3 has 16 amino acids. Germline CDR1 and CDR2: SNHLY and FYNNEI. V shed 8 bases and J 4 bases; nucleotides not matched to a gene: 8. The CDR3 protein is CASRSGLAGEADTQYF. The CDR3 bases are TGTGCCAGCCGATCGGGACTAGCGGGAGAGGCAGATACGCAGTATTTT.

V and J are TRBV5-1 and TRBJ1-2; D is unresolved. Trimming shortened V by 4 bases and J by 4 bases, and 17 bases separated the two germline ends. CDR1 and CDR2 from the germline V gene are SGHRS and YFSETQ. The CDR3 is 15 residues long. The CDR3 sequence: CASSPGVEAIYGYTF. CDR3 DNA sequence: TGCGCCAGCAGCCCCGGGGTGGAGGCCATCTATGGCTACACCTTC.

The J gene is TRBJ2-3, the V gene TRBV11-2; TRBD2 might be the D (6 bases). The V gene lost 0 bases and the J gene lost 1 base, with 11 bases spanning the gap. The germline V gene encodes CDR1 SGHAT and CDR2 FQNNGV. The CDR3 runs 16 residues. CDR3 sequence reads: CASSLEWRDGTDTQYF. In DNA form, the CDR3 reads TGTGCCAGCAGCTTAGAATGGAGGGATGGCACAGATACGCAGTATTTT.

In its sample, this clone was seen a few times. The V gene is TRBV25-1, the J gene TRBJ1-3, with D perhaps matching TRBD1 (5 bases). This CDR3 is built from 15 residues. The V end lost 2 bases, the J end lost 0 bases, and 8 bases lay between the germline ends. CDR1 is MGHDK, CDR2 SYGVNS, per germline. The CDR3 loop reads CASSEGTFSGNTIYF. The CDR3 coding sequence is TGTGCCAGCAGTGAAGGGACCTTCTCTGGAAACACCATATATTTT.

CDR3 in amino acids: CASSLYLGAALAGDHEQYF. In nucleotides, the CDR3 is TGTGCCAGCAGCTTGTATTTGGGGGCCGCCCTAGCGGGAGACCACGAGCAGTACTTC. The chain uses TRBV5-6 and TRBJ2-7; TRBD2 matches 10 bases. Germline CDR1 and CDR2: SGHDT and YYEEEE. The V and J ends lost 1 base and 5 bases, in that order; junction bases with no gene match: 18. This CDR3 is built from 19 residues.

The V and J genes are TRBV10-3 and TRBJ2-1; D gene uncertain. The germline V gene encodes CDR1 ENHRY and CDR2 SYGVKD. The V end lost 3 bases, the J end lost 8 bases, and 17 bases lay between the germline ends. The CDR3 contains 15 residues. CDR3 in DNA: TGTGCCATCAGTGAATCCGGGTCCCCCGTGGATGAGCAGTTCTTC. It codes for CAISESGSPVDEQFF.

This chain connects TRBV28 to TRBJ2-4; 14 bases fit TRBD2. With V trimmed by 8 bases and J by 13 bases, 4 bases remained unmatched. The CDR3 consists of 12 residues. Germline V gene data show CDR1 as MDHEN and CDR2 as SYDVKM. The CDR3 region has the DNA TGTGCCAGCGGGACTAGCGGGAGAGAACAGTACTTC. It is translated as CASGTSGREQYF.

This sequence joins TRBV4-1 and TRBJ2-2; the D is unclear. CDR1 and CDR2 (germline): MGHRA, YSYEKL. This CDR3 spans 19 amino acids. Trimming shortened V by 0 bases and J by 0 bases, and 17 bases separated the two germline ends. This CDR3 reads CASSQDSAQSFANTGELFF. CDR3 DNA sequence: TGCGCCAGCAGCCAAGATTCCGCACAATCGTTCGCGAACACCGGGGAGCTGTTTTTT.

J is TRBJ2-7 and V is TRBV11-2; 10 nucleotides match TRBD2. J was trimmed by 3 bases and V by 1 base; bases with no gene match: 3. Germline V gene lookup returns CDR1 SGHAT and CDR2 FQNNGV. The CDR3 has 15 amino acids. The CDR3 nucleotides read TGTGCCAGCAGCTTAGGGCTAGCGGGAGTCTACGAGCAGTACTTC. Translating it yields CASSLGLAGVYEQYF.